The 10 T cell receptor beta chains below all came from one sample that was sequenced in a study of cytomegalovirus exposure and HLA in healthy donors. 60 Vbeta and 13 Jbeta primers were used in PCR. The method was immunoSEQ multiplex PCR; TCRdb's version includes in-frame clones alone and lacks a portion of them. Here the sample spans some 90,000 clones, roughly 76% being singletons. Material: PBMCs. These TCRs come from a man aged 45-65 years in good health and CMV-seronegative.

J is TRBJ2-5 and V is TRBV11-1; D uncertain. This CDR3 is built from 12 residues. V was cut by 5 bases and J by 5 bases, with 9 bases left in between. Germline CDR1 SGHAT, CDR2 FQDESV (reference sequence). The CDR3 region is CASSPRRETQYF. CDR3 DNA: TGTGCCAGCAGCCCCAGGCGTGAGACCCAGTACTTC.

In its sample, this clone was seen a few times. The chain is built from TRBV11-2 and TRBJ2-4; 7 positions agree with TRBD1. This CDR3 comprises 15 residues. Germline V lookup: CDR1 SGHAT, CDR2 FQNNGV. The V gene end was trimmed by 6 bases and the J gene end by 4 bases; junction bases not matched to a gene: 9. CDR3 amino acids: CASSYFTGQKNIQYF. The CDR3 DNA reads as TGTGCCAGCAGTTATTTCACGGGACAGAAAAACATTCAGTACTTC.

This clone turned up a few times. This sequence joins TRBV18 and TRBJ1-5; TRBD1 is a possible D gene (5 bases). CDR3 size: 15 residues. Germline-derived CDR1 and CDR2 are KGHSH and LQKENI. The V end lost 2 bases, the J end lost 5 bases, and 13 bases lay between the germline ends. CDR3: CASSPSTVAYQPQHF. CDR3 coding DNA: TGTGCCAGCTCACCATCGACAGTGGCGTATCAGCCCCAGCATTTT.

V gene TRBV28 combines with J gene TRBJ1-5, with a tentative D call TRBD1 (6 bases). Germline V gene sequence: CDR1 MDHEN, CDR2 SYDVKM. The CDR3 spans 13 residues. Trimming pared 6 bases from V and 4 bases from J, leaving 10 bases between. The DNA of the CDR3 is TGTGCCAGCAGCAGGACAGTAAATCAGCCCCAGCATTTT. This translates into CASSRTVNQPQHF.

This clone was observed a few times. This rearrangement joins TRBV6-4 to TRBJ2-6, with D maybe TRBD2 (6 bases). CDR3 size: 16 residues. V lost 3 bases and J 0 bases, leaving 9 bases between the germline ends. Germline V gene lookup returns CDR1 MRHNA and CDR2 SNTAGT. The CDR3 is CASSDTGDSGANVLTF. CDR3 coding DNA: TGTGCCAGCAGTGATACGGGAGACTCTGGGGCCAACGTCCTGACTTTC.

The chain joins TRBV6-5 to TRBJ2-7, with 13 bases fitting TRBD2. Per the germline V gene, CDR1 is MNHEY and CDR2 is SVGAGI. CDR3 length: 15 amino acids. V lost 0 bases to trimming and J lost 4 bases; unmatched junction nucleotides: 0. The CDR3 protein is CASSYSTSGRYEQYF. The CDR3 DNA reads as TGTGCCAGCAGTTACTCGACTAGCGGGAGGTACGAGCAGTACTTC.

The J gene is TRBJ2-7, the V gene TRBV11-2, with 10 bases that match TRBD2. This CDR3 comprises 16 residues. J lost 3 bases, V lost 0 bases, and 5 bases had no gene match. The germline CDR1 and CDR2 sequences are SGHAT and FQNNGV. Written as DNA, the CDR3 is TGTGCCAGCAGCTTAGAGGGGACTAGCGACTACTACGAGCAGTACTTC. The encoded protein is CASSLEGTSDYYEQYF.

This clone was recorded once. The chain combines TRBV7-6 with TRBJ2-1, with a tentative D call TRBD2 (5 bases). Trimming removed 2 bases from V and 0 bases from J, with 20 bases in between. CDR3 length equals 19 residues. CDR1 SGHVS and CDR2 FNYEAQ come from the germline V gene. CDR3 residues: CASSLYSSGNLPSYNEQFF. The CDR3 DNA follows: TGTGCCAGCAGCTTATATAGTTCGGGGAATCTCCCCTCCTACAATGAGCAGTTCTTC. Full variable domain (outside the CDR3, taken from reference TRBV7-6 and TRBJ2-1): GAGVSQSPRYKVTKRGQDVALRCDPISGHVSLYWYRQALGQGPEFLTYFNYEAQQDKSGLPNDRFSAERPEGSISTLTIQRTEQRDSAMYRCASSLYSSGNLPSYNEQFFGPGTRLTVL.

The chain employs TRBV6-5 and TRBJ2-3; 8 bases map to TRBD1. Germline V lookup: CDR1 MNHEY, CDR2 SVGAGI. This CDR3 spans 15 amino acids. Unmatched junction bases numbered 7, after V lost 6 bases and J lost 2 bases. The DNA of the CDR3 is TGTGCCAGCAGATCCGGACAGGGAAACACAGATACGCAGTATTTT. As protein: CASRSGQGNTDTQYF.

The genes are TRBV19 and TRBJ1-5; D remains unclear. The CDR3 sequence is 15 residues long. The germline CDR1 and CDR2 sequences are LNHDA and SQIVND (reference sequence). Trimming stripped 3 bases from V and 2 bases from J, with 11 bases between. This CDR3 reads CASSITALGNQPQHF. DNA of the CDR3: TGTGCCAGTAGTATTACAGCCTTGGGCAATCAGCCCCAGCATTTT.